The next 8 T cell receptor beta chains were all read from a single sample in a study of T cell responses to AZD1222 COVID-19 vaccine. TCRdb keeps only in-frame clones here, not all; method: immunoSEQ multiplex PCR. The sample records 90,000 to 110,000 clones, 70% to 90% being singletons. Material: peripheral blood, obtained on day 0 of MenACWY control vaccination. The source of these receptors is an adult in good health.

This clone was seen once. The chain employs TRBV25-1 and TRBJ2-2, with D maybe TRBD1 (5 bases). This CDR3 is 13 amino acids long. The germline V and J ends were trimmed by 4 bases and 7 bases, with 10 bases remaining between them. CDR1 is MGHDK, CDR2 SYGVNS, per germline. Here the CDR3 DNA reads TGTGCCAGCAGTGGGCAGGGATACGGGGAGCTGTTTTTT. This translates into CASSGQGYGELFF. Full variable domain (missing parts from reference TRBV25-1 and TRBJ2-2): EADIYQTPRYLVIGTGKKITLECSQTMGHDKMYWYQQDPGMELHLIHYSYGVNSTEKGDLSSESTVSRIRTEHFPLTLESARPSHTSQYLCASSGQGYGELFFGEGSRLTVL.

DNA of the CDR3: TGTGCCAGCCGGACAGGGGGTTATGGCTACACCTTC. Protein sequence: CASRTGGYGYTF. V is TRBV3-1 (or the pseudogene TRBV3-2) and J is TRBJ1-2; 10 nucleotides agree with TRBD1. Trimming at V came to 8 bases and at J to 5 bases, leaving 2 bases not matched to a gene. The CDR3 has 12 amino acids. Germline V CDR1 and CDR2: LGHDT, YNNKEL (reference sequence).

The chain is built from TRBV5-5 and TRBJ1-2; no clear D gene. There are 14 residues in the CDR3. The germline V gene encodes CDR1 SGHKS and CDR2 YYEKEE (reference sequence). Deletions cut 5 bases from V and 8 bases from J, with 19 bases between. Here the CDR3 reads CASRGSLGLLGYTF. The CDR3 region has the DNA TGTGCCAGCAGGGGGAGCCTAGGCCTCTTGGGCTACACCTTC.

This chain links TRBV30 with TRBJ1-5; D remains ambiguous. Germline V gene sequence: CDR1 GTSNPN, CDR2 SVGIG (reference sequence). V was shortened by 1 base and J by 6 bases, with 13 bases between the two germline ends. The CDR3 contains 14 residues. Here the CDR3 reads CAWSGDPEFQPQHF. The CDR3 nucleotides are TGTGCCTGGAGTGGAGACCCGGAGTTTCAGCCCCAGCATTTT.

This chain joins TRBV11-1 and TRBJ2-7, with D perhaps assigned TRBD1 or TRBD2 (6 bases each). The CDR3 has 13 amino acids. V lost 0 bases to trimming and J lost 13 bases, with 16 bases between them. Germline V gives CDR1 SGHAT, CDR2 FQDESV (reference sequence). The CDR3 here is CASSLAGGRHSYF. CDR3 DNA sequence: TGTGCCAGCAGCTTAGCGGGGGGCAGGCACTCTTACTTC.

The V call is TRBV15, the J call TRBJ2-4; TRBD1 agrees at 8 bases. After removal of 0 bases from V and 12 bases from J, the junction contained 1 base not matched to a gene. Germline V gives CDR1 LNHNV, CDR2 YYDKDF (reference sequence). This CDR3 has 12 residues. The CDR3 region has the DNA TGTGCCACCAGCAGAGATCAGGGGGCTCAGTACTTC. Its protein product is CATSRDQGAQYF.

V gene TRBV19 combines with J gene TRBJ2-3, with D tentatively TRBD2 (6 bases). The length of the CDR3 is 14 residues. V lost 8 bases to trimming and J lost 0 bases, with 12 bases between them. The germline CDR1 and CDR2 sequences are LNHDA and SQIVND (reference sequence). CDR3 bases: TGTGCCAGTCAGGACGGACTAAGCACAGATACGCAGTATTTT. It translates to CASQDGLSTDTQYF.

The CDR3 DNA reads TGTGCCAGCAGTGAACTAACTAGCGGATACACAGATACGCAGTATTTT. This gives the protein CASSELTSGYTDTQYF. The chain uses TRBV6-1 and TRBJ2-3; 8 bases match TRBD2. The germline V gene encodes CDR1 MNHNS and CDR2 SASEGT. The J segment lost 2 bases and the V segment lost 2 bases, leaving 6 bases of the junction unmatched. This CDR3 comprises 16 residues.